These 20 T cell receptor beta chains were all obtained from the same sample, sequenced in a study of CD8 T cell repertoires and HIV-1 epitope variants. Clones were read by immunoSEQ multiplex PCR, and TCRdb kept only the in-frame ones, dropping some. The sample includes about 5,600 clones, roughly two thirds of them seen just once. Antigens for these TCRs are unknown. Sequences were obtained from cultured CD8+ T cells derived from PBMCs. These receptors came from a male donor with HIV.

The chain carries TRBV27 and TRBJ2-1; 7 bases are a match to TRBD2. Unmatched junction bases numbered 6, after V lost 5 bases and J lost 5 bases. The germline CDR1 and CDR2 sequences are MNHEY and SMNVEV (reference sequence). There are 14 residues in the CDR3. CDR3 sequence: CASSLTSLHNEQFF. The CDR3 region has the DNA TGTGCCAGCAGTCTGACTAGCCTACACAATGAGCAGTTCTTC.

In regard to this clone: The junction does not match germline at one end; this may be a read error. CDR3 DNA: TGCGCCAGCTGTCAAAGATCGTTCACAAAGTCGGGCCAACGTCCTGACTTC. Translating gives CASCQRSFTKSGQRPDF. The rearrangement uses TRBV5-1 and TRBJ2-6; D gene ambiguous. Germline CDR1 reads SGHRS; CDR2 reads YFSETQ. This CDR3 comprises 17 residues.

A few counts support this clone. The chain joins TRBV19 to TRBJ2-6; D possibly corresponds to TRBD1 (6 bases). V dropped 0 bases and J dropped 1 base, with 7 bases sitting between them. CDR1 LNHDA and CDR2 SQIVND come from the germline V gene (reference sequence). The CDR3 extends over 16 amino acids. The CDR3 region has the DNA TGTGCCAGTAGTATAGATCAGGGGTCTGGGGCCAACGTCCTGACTTTC. As protein: CASSIDQGSGANVLTF. The complete variable domain, with remaining parts taken from reference TRBV19 and TRBJ2-6, reads DGGITQSPKYLFRKEGQNVTLSCEQNLNHDAMYWYRQDPGQGLRLIYYSQIVNDFQKGDIAEGYSVSREKKESFPLTVTSAQKNPTAFYLCASSIDQGSGANVLTFGAGSRLTVL.

The CDR3 region is CASSSTSDYNEQFF. As DNA, the CDR3 is TGTGCCAGCAGCTCCACTAGCGACTACAATGAGCAGTTCTTC. The J gene is TRBJ2-1, the V gene TRBV13; 7 bases are shared with TRBD2. Looked up from germline, CDR1 is PRHDT and CDR2 is FYEKMQ (reference sequence). Trimming removed 4 bases from V and 3 bases from J; junction bases left unmatched: 3. This CDR3 comprises 14 residues.

This clone turned up a few times. This chain uses TRBV5-6 with TRBJ2-7; D call uncertain. V was shortened by 4 bases and J by 0 bases, with 11 bases between the two germline ends. Per the germline V gene, CDR1 is SGHDT and CDR2 is YYEEEE. CDR3 size: 14 residues. CDR3 DNA sequence: TGTGCCAGCAGCACGGCCGGAAGCTCCTACGAGCAGTACTTC. Residues: CASSTAGSSYEQYF.

The chain recombines TRBV7-6 with TRBJ2-1; perhaps TRBD2 as D (5 bases). Deletions cut 5 bases from V and 9 bases from J, with 11 bases between. The CDR3 sequence is 12 residues long. CDR1 SGHVS and CDR2 FNYEAQ come from the germline V gene. The CDR3 coding sequence is TGTGCCAGCAGCAGCCTCGAGGGTGAGCAGTTCTTC. It specifies CASSSLEGEQFF.

The chain employs TRBV27 and TRBJ2-7; TRBD1 or TRBD2 may be the D gene (5 bases each). Trimming stripped 0 bases from V and 1 base from J, with 13 bases between. The length of the CDR3 is 16 residues. Germline assignment: CDR1 MNHEY and CDR2 SMNVEV (reference sequence). This chain's CDR3 is CASSLSLGTLSYEQYF. For the CDR3, the DNA is TGTGCCAGCAGTTTATCGTTAGGGACGTTGTCCTACGAGCAGTACTTC.

Regarding this clone: One end of the junction fails to match germline, which may point to a read error. This chain joins TRBV4-2 and TRBJ2-1, with a possible D match to TRBD1 (5 bases). Germline V gives CDR1 LGHNA, CDR2 YNFKEQ. The CDR3 loop spans 13 amino acids. In DNA form, the CDR3 reads TGTGCCAGCAGCCAAGAGATCCAGGGCCAGTTAATCTTC. Translated: CASSQEIQGQLIF.

This clone has only a few counts. The genes are TRBV7-3 and TRBJ1-5; unclear D gene. V was shortened by 1 base and J by 2 bases, with 12 bases between the two germline ends. Germline loops: CDR1 SGHTA, CDR2 FQGTGA. The CDR3 is made up of 16 amino acids. CDR3 sequence reads: CASSLNGGLRNQPQHF. Here the CDR3 DNA reads TGTGCCAGCAGCTTAAATGGAGGGTTGCGCAATCAGCCCCAGCATTTT.

This clone has a handful of counts. The chain carries TRBV7-6 and TRBJ1-1, with D tentatively TRBD1 (5 bases). Germline-derived CDR1 and CDR2 are SGHVS and FNYEAQ. V was shortened by 4 bases and J by 1 base, with 13 bases between the two germline ends. This CDR3 has 15 amino acids. The CDR3 nucleotides are TGTGCCAGCAGCTCAGACAGCCCACGGAACACTGAAGCTTTCTTT. Translating gives CASSSDSPRNTEAFF.

V gene TRBV28 combines with J gene TRBJ1-4, with D uncertain. Germline CDR1 is MDHEN and CDR2 is SYDVKM. CDR3 size: 14 residues. V was pared by 7 bases and J by 0 bases, with 9 bases between. The CDR3 loop reads CASTDGATNEKLFF. The CDR3 bases are TGTGCCAGCACGGACGGAGCAACTAATGAAAAACTGTTTTTT. Together with reference TRBV28 and TRBJ1-4, the CDR3 gives the full variable domain: DVKVTQSSRYLVKRTGEKVFLECVQDMDHENMFWYRQDPGLGLRLIYFSYDVKMKEKGDIPEGYSVSREKKERFSLILESASTNQTSMYLCASTDGATNEKLFFGSGTQLSVL.

The chain combines TRBV28 with TRBJ1-4, with TRBD1 matching 8 bases. The V gene end was trimmed by 5 bases and the J gene end by 4 bases; junction bases not matched to a gene: 6. CDR3 length equals 15 residues. The germline gives CDR1 MDHEN, CDR2 SYDVKM. CDR3 DNA sequence: TGTGCCAGCAGTCCGGGACAGGAGGATAATGAAAAACTGTTTTTT. Translated, it gives CASSPGQEDNEKLFF.

The chain has TRBV7-9 and TRBJ1-2, with a tentative D call TRBD1 (5 bases). V lost 5 bases, J lost 6 bases, and 19 bases lay in between. The CDR3 loop spans 15 amino acids. Germline CDR1 is SEHNR and CDR2 is FQNEAQ (reference sequence). The CDR3 DNA follows: TGTGCCAGCAGCGTAGGGACTGAGCACCCTAATGGCTACACCTTC. Translated, it gives CASSVGTEHPNGYTF.

The chain combines TRBV9 with TRBJ2-6; 9 nucleotides match TRBD1. This CDR3 comprises 17 residues. The J segment lost 0 bases and the V segment lost 4 bases, leaving 5 bases of the junction unmatched. Germline V lookup: CDR1 SGDLS, CDR2 YYNGEE. Here the CDR3 reads CASSPGQGISGANVLTF. In DNA, the CDR3 is TGTGCCAGCAGCCCCGGACAGGGGATCTCTGGGGCCAACGTCCTGACTTTC.

The DNA for the CDR3 is TGTGCCAGCAGTGATTTTGGCAGCTCTGGAAACACCATATATTTT. Amino acid sequence: CASSDFGSSGNTIYF. The genes are TRBV25-1 and TRBJ1-3; no clear D gene. Trimming took off 3 bases at V and 0 bases at J, with 9 bases between the two ends. Per the germline V gene, CDR1 is MGHDK and CDR2 is SYGVNS. CDR3 length: 15 residues.

The chain uses TRBV4-3 and TRBJ2-7; D assignment may be TRBD1 or TRBD2 (6 bases each). Trimming took 3 bases from V and 5 from J, leaving 17 bases between them. The germline CDR1 and CDR2 sequences are LGHNA and YSLEER. The CDR3 extends over 15 amino acids. This CDR3 reads CASSHAQGGLHEQYF. CDR3 DNA sequence: TGCGCCAGCAGCCACGCACAGGGAGGCCTTCACGAGCAGTACTTC.

This clone appeared a few times. The chain joins TRBV4-2 to TRBJ1-5; D is ambiguous. CDR1 is LGHNA, CDR2 YNFKEQ, per germline. V dropped 1 base and J dropped 7 bases, with 8 bases sitting between them. The CDR3 extends over 13 amino acids. The CDR3 region is CASSQAGGQPQHF. CDR3 DNA: TGTGCCAGCAGCCAAGCAGGCGGACAGCCCCAGCATTTT.

This clone turned up a few times. This chain's CDR3 is CASSQGGRNTEAFF. The CDR3 DNA reads as TGCGCCAGCAGCCAAGGAGGAAGGAACACTGAAGCTTTCTTT. The chain has TRBV4-3 and TRBJ1-1; D unclear. This CDR3 has 14 residues. The germline V gene has CDR1 LGHNA and CDR2 YSLEER. Trimming left V 1 base short and J 1 base short, with 7 bases between.

This clone was observed a few times. The V call is TRBV5-5, the J call TRBJ2-5, with a possible D match to TRBD2 (5 bases). V was trimmed by 3 bases and J by 2 bases, leaving 14 bases between them. The CDR3 totals 15 residues. Germline V gene sequence: CDR1 SGHKS, CDR2 YYEKEE (reference sequence). This chain's CDR3 is CASSSAGIDQETQYF. In nucleotides, the CDR3 is TGTGCCAGCAGCTCCGCCGGGATAGATCAAGAGACCCAGTACTTC.

The CDR3 coding sequence is TGTGCCAGCCTCACTAGCGGGGGATGGAATGAGCAGTTCTTC. Translation: CASLTSGGWNEQFF. The genes are TRBV28 and TRBJ2-1; 11 nucleotides align to TRBD2. V lost 8 bases to trimming and J lost 7 bases; unmatched junction nucleotides: 7. The CDR3 is made up of 14 amino acids. CDR1 MDHEN and CDR2 SYDVKM come from the germline V gene. The complete variable domain, with remaining parts taken from reference TRBV28 and TRBJ2-1, reads DVKVTQSSRYLVKRTGEKVFLECVQDMDHENMFWYRQDPGLGLRLIYFSYDVKMKEKGDIPEGYSVSREKKERFSLILESASTNQTSMYLCASLTSGGWNEQFFGPGTRLTVL.